A single sample gave rise to the 23 T cell receptor beta chains below, sequenced in a study of OX40 agonist ivuxolimab in advanced cancers. Repertoires were generated with immunoSEQ multiplex PCR, while TCRdb's copy carries only in-frame clones and drops some. In the table there are around 40,000 clones, roughly 80% of which are singletons. The sample consisted of CD4+ or CD8+ T cells sorted from blood, taken in a trial of the OX40 agonist ivuxolimab. The receptors were sampled from an adult with an advanced solid tumor such as melanoma, head and neck, liver or kidney cancer.

A few counts support this clone. V gene TRBV10-3 combines with J gene TRBJ1-5, with a tentative D call TRBD1 (5 bases). The germline V gene has CDR1 ENHRY and CDR2 SYGVKD. V was shortened by 0 bases and J by 6 bases, with 15 bases between the two germline ends. This CDR3 is 16 amino acids long. The CDR3 sequence: CAISESFGGRSQPQHF. For the CDR3, the DNA is TGTGCCATCAGTGAGTCGTTTGGGGGTAGGAGTCAGCCCCAGCATTTT.

The gene calls are TRBV19 and TRBJ1-5; a possible D gene is TRBD1 (6 bases). Germline CDR1 LNHDA, CDR2 SQIVND (reference sequence). The V end lost 6 bases, the J end lost 2 bases, and 14 bases lay between the germline ends. This CDR3 contains 15 residues. CDR3 DNA sequence: TGTGCCAGTAGCAGTCAGGGGAATGGCAATCAGCCCCAGCATTTT. Residues: CASSSQGNGNQPQHF.

The CDR3 region is CASSQADSRSGANVLTF. The CDR3 DNA reads TGTGCCAGCAGCCAAGCGGACAGTCGCTCTGGGGCCAACGTCCTGACTTTC. The chain is built from TRBV4-2 and TRBJ2-6, with D maybe TRBD1 (6 bases). This CDR3 has 17 residues. The germline V and J ends were trimmed by 1 base and 0 bases, with 10 bases remaining between them. Germline loops: CDR1 LGHNA, CDR2 YNFKEQ.

J is TRBJ1-5 and V is TRBV28; the D gene is possibly TRBD1 (5 bases). V was trimmed by 1 base and J by 4 bases, leaving 8 bases between them. Looked up from germline, CDR1 is MDHEN and CDR2 is SYDVKM. The CDR3 length is 14 residues. The CDR3 is CASSLFGGNQPQHF. CDR3 sequence (DNA): TGTGCCAGCAGTTTATTTGGGGGGAATCAGCCCCAGCATTTT.

This chain joins TRBV14 and TRBJ1-1; D not certain. Trimming cost V 4 bases and J 0 bases, with 9 bases left between them. The CDR3 spans 14 residues. Per germline, CDR1 SGHDN and CDR2 FVKESK. The CDR3 sequence: CASSPPGVNTEAFF. The CDR3 DNA reads TGTGCCAGCAGCCCCCCGGGAGTGAACACTGAAGCTTTCTTT.

In nucleotides, the CDR3 is TGTGCCAGCGGGGCAGCGGGTCGGAATGAGCAGTTCTTC. This gives the protein CASGAAGRNEQFF. The rearrangement joins TRBV28 to TRBJ2-1; tentatively, D is TRBD2 (6 bases). This CDR3 spans 13 amino acids. Trimming pared 8 bases from V and 7 bases from J, leaving 15 bases between. Germline assignment: CDR1 MDHEN and CDR2 SYDVKM.

Concerning this clone: The sample holds other DNA sequences that translate to the same CDR3. V gene TRBV28 combines with J gene TRBJ1-3; 8 nucleotides match TRBD1. The CDR3 sequence is 15 residues long. With V trimmed by 4 bases and J by 4 bases, 6 bases remained unmatched. Germline V gene sequence: CDR1 MDHEN, CDR2 SYDVKM. Here the CDR3 DNA reads TGTGCCAGCAGTTCCACAGGGGGATCCGGAAACACCATATATTTT. Translation: CASSSTGGSGNTIYF.

The gene calls are TRBV18 and TRBJ2-7; the D gene is possibly TRBD2 (6 bases). This CDR3 is built from 16 residues. Trimming left V 4 bases short and J 0 bases short, with 16 bases between. Germline CDR1 is KGHSH and CDR2 is LQKENI. The CDR3 sequence: CASSQGAGQSSYEQYF. CDR3 coding DNA: TGTGCCAGCTCACAAGGAGCGGGTCAGAGCTCCTACGAGCAGTACTTC.

This clone was counted between two and nine times. This rearrangement joins TRBV5-4 to TRBJ1-2; 9 bases agree with TRBD1. The CDR3 spans 13 residues. With V trimmed by 1 base and J by 6 bases, 1 base remained unmatched. Germline CDR1 SGHNT, CDR2 YYREEE (reference sequence). The CDR3 DNA is TGTGCCAGCAGCTTGAACAGGGGGCATGGCTACACCTTC. Amino acids: CASSLNRGHGYTF. The whole variable domain, filled in from reference TRBV5-4 and TRBJ1-2, reads ETGVTQSPTHLIKTRGQQVTLRCSSQSGHNTVSWYQQALGQGPQFIFQYYREEENGRGNFPPRFSGLQFPNYSSELNVNALELDDSALYLCASSLNRGHGYTFGSGTRLTVV.

This sequence joins TRBV2 and TRBJ2-3; D might be TRBD1 or TRBD2, each matching 6 bases. Germline V CDR1 and CDR2: SNHLY, FYNNEI. The CDR3 extends over 18 amino acids. Trimming removed 5 bases from V and 3 bases from J, with 24 bases in between. CDR3 protein: CASSFYWIGGPGTDTQYF. DNA for the CDR3: TGTGCCAGCAGTTTTTATTGGATCGGGGGCCCCGGGACAGATACGCAGTATTTT. The whole variable domain, filled in from reference TRBV2 and TRBJ2-3, reads EPEVTQTPSHQVTQMGQEVILRCVPISNHLYFYWYRQILGQKVEFLVSFYNNEISEKSEIFDDQFSVERPDGSNFTLKIRSTKLEDSAMYFCASSFYWIGGPGTDTQYFGPGTRLTVL.

The V gene is TRBV6-1, the J gene TRBJ1-2; D gene unclear. CDR3 length equals 14 residues. Trimming pared 4 bases from V and 4 bases from J, leaving 13 bases between. Germline V gives CDR1 MNHNS, CDR2 SASEGT. The DNA for the CDR3 is TGTGCCAGCAGTGTTCAAGACATTGGCTATGGCTACACCTTC. It encodes CASSVQDIGYGYTF.

V usage is TRBV30 and J usage is TRBJ2-7; D remains unclear. This CDR3 spans 16 amino acids. The V gene lost 1 base and the J gene lost 2 bases, with 18 bases spanning the gap. Germline lookup yields CDR1 GTSNPN and CDR2 SVGIG (reference sequence). The CDR3 loop is CAWSAPHNWGTYEQYF. For the CDR3, the DNA is TGTGCCTGGAGTGCCCCACACAATTGGGGAACCTACGAGCAGTACTTC. Full variable domain (missing parts from reference TRBV30 and TRBJ2-7): SQTIHQWPATLVQPVGSPLSLECTVEGTSNPNLYWYRQAAGRGLQLLFYSVGIGQISSEVPQNLSASRPQDRQFILSSKKLLLSDSGFYLCAWSAPHNWGTYEQYFGPGTRLTVT.

The CDR3 loop reads CARGEPSNTIYF. Here the CDR3 DNA reads TGTGCCAGAGGGGAACCCTCGAACACCATATATTTT. The rearrangement uses TRBV2 and TRBJ1-3; D is perhaps TRBD1 (5 bases). Trimming stripped 9 bases from V and 7 bases from J, with 13 bases between. This CDR3 region has 12 residues. Germline CDR1 and CDR2: SNHLY and FYNNEI. The full variable domain, with the rest looked up from reference TRBV2 and TRBJ1-3, is EPEVTQTPSHQVTQMGQEVILRCVPISNHLYFYWYRQILGQKVEFLVSFYNNEISEKSEIFDDQFSVERPDGSNFTLKIRSTKLEDSAMYFCARGEPSNTIYFGEGSWLTVV.

V is TRBV18 and J is TRBJ1-2; unclear D gene. Germline V gene lookup returns CDR1 KGHSH and CDR2 LQKENI. V lost 3 bases and J 7 bases, leaving 18 bases between the germline ends. The CDR3 runs 15 residues. CDR3 nucleotides: TGTGCCAGCTCACCGCCGACCGGAACCCTGGGTGGCTACACCTTC. This gives the protein CASSPPTGTLGGYTF.

The V and J genes are TRBV19 and TRBJ2-7; D is possibly TRBD1 (5 bases). The V end lost 5 bases, the J end lost 4 bases, and 9 bases lay between the germline ends. The CDR3 contains 12 residues. Germline loops: CDR1 LNHDA, CDR2 SQIVND (reference sequence). CDR3 nucleotide sequence: TGTGCCAGTAGTCAAAGGGGTTACGAGCAGTACTTC. Its translation is CASSQRGYEQYF.

The CDR3 sequence: CASTPGAGNYGYTF. The DNA of the CDR3 is TGTGCCAGCACCCCTGGGGCGGGGAACTATGGCTACACCTTC. The chain employs TRBV28 and TRBJ1-2; D is perhaps TRBD1 (5 bases). V lost 7 bases and J lost 2, with 14 bases in between. CDR1 and CDR2 from the germline V gene are MDHEN and SYDVKM. The CDR3 length is 14 residues.

The chain has TRBV19 and TRBJ2-7; 10 bases are shared with TRBD2. The CDR3 loop spans 15 amino acids. V trimming: 6 bases; J trimming: 5 bases; junction bases outside the gene matches: 10. Germline assignment: CDR1 LNHDA and CDR2 SQIVND (reference sequence). CDR3 nucleotides: TGTGCCAGTAGGCTAGCGGGAGACGGGACCCACGAGCAGTACTTC. Translated: CASRLAGDGTHEQYF.

This clone has just a few counts. The V and J genes are TRBV11-2 and TRBJ2-1; weak D call: TRBD2 (5 bases). Trimming removed 4 bases from V and 5 bases from J, with 12 bases in between. The CDR3 has 14 amino acids. Germline V lookup: CDR1 SGHAT, CDR2 FQNNGV. The CDR3 coding sequence is TGTGCCAGCAGCTCGAGCGGAGGCCACAATGAGCAGTTCTTC. It codes for CASSSSGGHNEQFF.

The rearrangement joins TRBV11-2 to TRBJ1-4; D call uncertain. There are 16 residues in the CDR3. Germline loops: CDR1 SGHAT, CDR2 FQNNGV. V was clipped by 5 bases and J by 6 bases, with 19 bases between them. Here the CDR3 DNA reads TGTGCCAGCAGCCTACTGGGAGCCGCCGGGGATGAAAAACTGTTTTTT. As protein: CASSLLGAAGDEKLFF. The full variable domain, with the rest looked up from reference TRBV11-2 and TRBJ1-4, is EAGVAQSPRYKIIEKRQSVAFWCNPISGHATLYWYQQILGQGPKLLIQFQNNGVVDDSQLPKDRFSAERLKGVDSTLKIQPAKLEDSAVYLCASSLLGAAGDEKLFFGSGTQLSVL.

The chain links TRBV7-2 to TRBJ2-5; TRBD2 aligns across 10 bases. Trimming removed 1 base from V and 5 bases from J; junction bases left unmatched: 10. Germline CDR1 and CDR2: SGHTA and FQGNSA. The length of the CDR3 is 17 residues. The CDR3 DNA reads as TGTGCCAGCAGCTTAGTTCCCAGCGGGGGGGCCTGGGAGACCCAGTACTTC. It is translated as CASSLVPSGGAWETQYF. Full variable domain (remainder filled in from reference TRBV7-2 and TRBJ2-5): GAGVSQSPSNKVTEKGKDVELRCDPISGHTALYWYRQSLGQGLEFLIYFQGNSAPDKSGLPSDRFSAERTGGSVSTLTIQRTQQEDSAVYLCASSLVPSGGAWETQYFGPGTRLLVL.

This clone was picked up one time. The V gene is TRBV28, the J gene TRBJ2-2, with 7 positions matching TRBD1. Germline trimming cut 5 bases from V and 4 bases from J; bases unmatched to any gene: 7. Germline CDR1 is MDHEN and CDR2 is SYDVKM. The CDR3 covers 15 residues. The CDR3 here is CASSIDRASTGELFF. Here the CDR3 DNA reads TGTGCCAGCAGTATAGACAGGGCCTCCACCGGGGAGCTGTTTTTT.

This chain connects TRBV11-3 to TRBJ2-2, with a possible D match to TRBD1 (5 bases). Germline loops: CDR1 SGHNT, CDR2 YENEEA. The germline V and J ends were trimmed by 4 bases and 6 bases, with 12 bases remaining between them. The CDR3 contains 14 residues. Here the CDR3 reads CASSSQQGAGELFF. The DNA of the CDR3 is TGTGCCAGCAGCTCCCAGCAAGGGGCCGGGGAGCTGTTTTTT. The full variable domain, rest sourced from reference TRBV11-3 and TRBJ2-2, is EAGVVQSPRYKIIEKKQPVAFWCNPISGHNTLYWYLQNLGQGPELLIRYENEEAVDDSQLPKDRFSAERLKGVDSTLKIQPAELGDSAVYLCASSSQQGAGELFFGEGSRLTVL.

The rearrangement uses TRBV30 and TRBJ1-6; the D gene is possibly TRBD1 (5 bases). This CDR3 is built from 13 residues. V gave up 5 bases and J gave up 10 bases, with 15 bases separating them. CDR1 GTSNPN and CDR2 SVGIG come from the germline V gene (reference sequence). The CDR3 DNA reads as TGTGCCTGGCTAATCGGGGACTCATCACCCCTCCACTTT. Residues: CAWLIGDSSPLHF. Full variable domain (missing parts from reference TRBV30 and TRBJ1-6): SQTIHQWPATLVQPVGSPLSLECTVEGTSNPNLYWYRQAAGRGLQLLFYSVGIGQISSEVPQNLSASRPQDRQFILSSKKLLLSDSGFYLCAWLIGDSSPLHFGNGTRLTVT.